This T cell receptor beta chain was recorded in a study of blood T cell repertoires in COVID-19. Residents of 24 US areas, aged about 18 to 95 years, made up the participants. V trimming: 0 bases; J trimming: 9 bases; junction bases outside the gene matches: 7. Germline CDR1 SEHNR, CDR2 FQNEAQ (reference sequence). The CDR3 has 15 residues. Source study methods: Estimation of nucleated cell counts was performed using reference gene primer amplification. The table came from immunoSEQ multiplex PCR; TCRdb's copy has only in-frame clones and leaves some out. V and J calls plus clone size are reproduced from that table; the DNA served to infer D and trimming. The sample has 350,000 to 400,000 clones, approximately 90% seen once.

The source is a woman aged 35 to 49 who had been exposed to COVID-19. The material sequenced was PBMCs or T cells enriched from blood (not recorded which). The gene calls are TRBV7-9 and TRBJ1-2; 10 bases map to TRBD1. The CDR3 DNA is TGTGCCAGCAGCTTAGCCGGGACAGGGGATCCTAGCTACACCTTC. The encoded protein is CASSLAGTGDPSYTF.